This T cell receptor beta chain was recorded in a study of T-cell memory formation after mild COVID-19 (dated by TCRdb to the early 2020s). As for the study more broadly: TCR sequence clusters from the two donors were largely donor specific. In a couple of donors, T-cell clones that expanded and contracted after mild COVID-19 were tracked by sequencing TCRalpha and TCRbeta repertoires over time. The cohort was made up of two young adult volunteers, one female and one male, who were previously healthy.

Study-wide findings and limitations: Some responding clones were detected in pre-infection memory, suggesting pre-existing cross-reactive memory T cells joined the SARS-CoV-2 response. From day 15 to 85, contracting clones showed balanced CD4/CD8 phenotypes, whereas a second wave of clones that expanded from day 15 to 37 leaned towards CD4+. SARS-CoV-2 specificity of the second-wave clones peaking on day 37 was not confirmed. The study included only a couple of mild cases, and larger cohorts that include severe cases with pre-infection samples were judged to be necessary. Contracting CD4+ clones turned up mainly in the CM and EM memory subsets, whereas EMRA was where CD8+ clones were enriched.

The instrument was an Illumina NovaSeq 6000. TCRalpha and TCRbeta cDNA libraries were built by 5'RACE with constant-segment primers, adding sample barcodes and unique molecular identifiers. Trizol reagent was used to extract RNA from every sample. Library amplification was performed in two PCR steps, and a second sample barcode and Illumina TruSeq adapters were introduced in the second step. The libraries were sequenced on an Illumina NovaSeq using 2 x 150 bp paired-end reads. The paper's processing steps were these. Demultiplexing of reads and collapsing into UMI-guided consensus sequences were performed with migec v1.2.7. Using mixcr v2.1.11, UMI consensuses were aligned to TRA and TRB V and J templates and then assembled into clonotypes. Clonotypes were classified as expanded or contracted when called significant by both edgeR and NoisET, with noise models trained on biological replicates. For edgeR calls, the thresholds were a false discovery rate-adjusted p below 0.01 and a log2 fold-change of 1. PCA with hierarchical clustering of max-normalized trajectories of the 1000 most abundant clonotypes was used as exploratory dynamics analysis. Separately sequenced CD4+ and CD8+ repertoires were used to assign a CD4 or CD8 phenotype to each responding clone. TCRdb trimmed public reads at Q25 via fastp, called clones via MiXCR and kept in-frame beta chains. Entries are consolidated by CDR3 protein sequence, retaining the most common genes and DNA. For this entry, the V and J calls and clone size follow TCRdb and not the study's own pipeline. In this sample the table shows a few hundred thousand distinct CDR3 sequences, about 24% of which occur a single time. Roughly 8.9% of the sample is taken by the ten largest.

As regards this clonotype: It has no known antigen specificity. No base-level quality is on record; no much larger clone is a single base apart.

Ficoll-Paque density gradient centrifugation was the method used to isolate PBMCs. Sequences were obtained from PBMCs or a T cell subset sorted from them (not recorded which). The source is an adult woman who had mild COVID-19 (a few samples of this study predate the infection). The sample titles of this study are shuffled in the database, so cell type and time point are left out; the donor was told from shared clones.

The CDR3: CAVSQGRSGTEAFF. In nucleotides, the sequence is TGTGCCGTGAGTCAGGGCAGATCGGGCACTGAAGCTTTCTTT. The rearrangement joined TRBV12-3 or TRBV12-4 to TRBJ1-1, and perhaps TRBD1 as D gene, on 5 matching bases. Trimming removed 11 bases from V and 4 bases from J, leaving 20 bases between the germline ends. Inclusive of the bounding cysteine and phenylalanine, the CDR3 is 14 residues long. The only DNA kept is the CDR3, 42 bases in frame from the first base.